A selection of T cell receptor beta chains follows, all from one sample in a study of shared clonotypes between healthy human individuals. Data came from immunoSEQ multiplex PCR; TCRdb stores just in-frame clones and leaves some out. The sample comprises some 2,400,000 clones, approximately 96% of which are singletons, and about 0.13% rests with the top ten. Material: naive CD4+ T cells sorted from blood. These receptors were taken from a man in his late teens or twenties in good health. CDR3s include the opening cysteine and the closing phenylalanine or tryptophan. The order of the fields is V gene, D gene, J gene, CDR3 protein. The D gene is left open where the match is weak.

TRBV7-7	NA	TRBJ2-2	CASSSGRENTGELFF
TRBV5-1	NA	TRBJ1-6	CASSLERGDSPLHF
TRBV6-1	NA	TRBJ2-5	CASSESWGWETQYF
TRBV9	TRBD2	TRBJ2-1	CASSLRTSGGYNEQFF
TRBV27	NA	TRBJ2-3	CASSLWQGEADTQYF
TRBV18	TRBD1	TRBJ2-7	CASFSGTGPSYEQYF
TRBV19	NA	TRBJ2-7	CASSRSGTRGSYEQYF
TRBV5-4	NA	TRBJ1-1	CASSSGQRNTEAFF
TRBV4-3	TRBD2	TRBJ2-1	CASSQEGLAGWGFVNEQFF
TRBV7-3	NA	TRBJ2-5	CASSPELQETQYF
TRBV6-5	NA	TRBJ1-6	CASRGQPGSPLHF
TRBV4-2	NA	TRBJ1-5	CASSQDTDQPQHF
TRBV5-1	NA	TRBJ1-1	CASSLVTRGRNTEAFF
TRBV5-1	NA	TRBJ1-1	CASSPLEGRAEAFF
TRBV28	TRBD2	TRBJ2-3	CASSSPAGVTDTQYF
TRBV28	NA	TRBJ2-2	CASSLRQNTGELFF
TRBV7-2	TRBD1	TRBJ1-5	CASSPNQGQGWQPQHF
TRBV30	NA	TRBJ1-3	CAWGGSGNTIYF
TRBV2	TRBD1	TRBJ1-3	CASRETGGVNSGNTIYF
TRBV23-1	NA	TRBJ1-6	CASSQSMGTRNSPLHF
TRBV4-1	NA	TRBJ2-2	CASSLVAGTTGELFF
TRBV30	NA	TRBJ2-3	CAWSTGLPNTQYF
TRBV30	NA	TRBJ2-5	CAWETSTQETQYF
TRBV25-1	TRBD1	TRBJ2-2	CASSEDRGASGELFF
TRBV5-4	NA	TRBJ1-4	CASSLGLNEKLFF
TRBV5-1	NA	TRBJ1-2	CASSRTRESYGYTF
TRBV18	TRBD2	TRBJ2-7	CASSRGTSGEYEQYF
TRBV18	NA	TRBJ2-1	CASSPPGRPGYEQFF
TRBV9	NA	TRBJ1-1	CASSGGGTEAFF
TRBV28	TRBD1	TRBJ1-5	CASSVPGQENQPQHF
TRBV5-1	TRBD1	TRBJ2-7	CASSPGTGGNEQYF
TRBV6-1	NA	TRBJ2-2	CASSPRVVNTGELFF
TRBV7-6	TRBD2	TRBJ2-7	CASSSPGLNYEQYF
TRBV2	NA	TRBJ1-4	CASSPMGRDNEKLFF
TRBV5-1	NA	TRBJ2-7	CASSLAALSSYEQYF
TRBV9	NA	TRBJ1-1	CASSVSAEMNTEAFF
TRBV28	NA	TRBJ1-1	CASSRGVMNTEAFF
TRBV2	NA	TRBJ1-4	CASNLAGLGEKLFF
TRBV15	TRBD2	TRBJ2-7	CATSRGGTRPPGEQYF
TRBV7-7	NA	TRBJ2-5	CASSSGPTKETQYF
TRBV4-3	TRBD2	TRBJ2-2	CASSQDLAGVTGELFF
TRBV28	NA	TRBJ2-7	CASRTEGRGYEQYF
TRBV6-5	NA	TRBJ1-1	CASSSREGNTEAFF
TRBV28	TRBD2	TRBJ2-2	CASSLSGGQGGTGELFF
TRBV4-3	NA	TRBJ1-3	CASSPHFGAPSSGNTIYF
TRBV6-5	NA	TRBJ1-1	CASSSETEAFF
TRBV5-5	NA	TRBJ2-7	CASSTSSGEQYF
TRBV30	NA	TRBJ2-2	CAWKLRGTTLTGELFF
TRBV28	TRBD1	TRBJ2-1	CASLRDRLINEQFF
TRBV6-5	NA	TRBJ1-2	CASSYSGGLDGYTF
TRBV6-1	NA	TRBJ1-3	CASSRQASSGNTIYF